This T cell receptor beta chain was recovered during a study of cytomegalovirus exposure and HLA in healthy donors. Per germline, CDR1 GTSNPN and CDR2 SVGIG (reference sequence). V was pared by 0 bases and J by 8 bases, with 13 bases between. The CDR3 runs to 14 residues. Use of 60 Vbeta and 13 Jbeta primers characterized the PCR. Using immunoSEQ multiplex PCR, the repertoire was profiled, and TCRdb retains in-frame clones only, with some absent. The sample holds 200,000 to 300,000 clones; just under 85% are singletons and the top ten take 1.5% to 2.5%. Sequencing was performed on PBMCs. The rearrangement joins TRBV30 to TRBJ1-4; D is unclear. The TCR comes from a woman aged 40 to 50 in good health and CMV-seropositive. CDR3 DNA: TGTGCCTGGAGTGTCCTTTCAGGTGGGGAAAAACTGTTTTTT. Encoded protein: CAWSVLSGGEKLFF.